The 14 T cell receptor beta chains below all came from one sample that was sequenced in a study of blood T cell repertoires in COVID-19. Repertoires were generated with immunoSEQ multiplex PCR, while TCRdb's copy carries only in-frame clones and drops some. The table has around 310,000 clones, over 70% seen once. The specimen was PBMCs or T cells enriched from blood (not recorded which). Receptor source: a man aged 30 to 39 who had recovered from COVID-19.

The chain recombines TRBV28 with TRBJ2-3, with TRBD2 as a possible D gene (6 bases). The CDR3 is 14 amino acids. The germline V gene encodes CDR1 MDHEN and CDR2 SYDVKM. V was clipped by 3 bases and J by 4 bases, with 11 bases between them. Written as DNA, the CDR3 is TGTGCCAGCAGTTTCGGAGGGTTTCCAGATACGCAGTATTTT. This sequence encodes CASSFGGFPDTQYF.

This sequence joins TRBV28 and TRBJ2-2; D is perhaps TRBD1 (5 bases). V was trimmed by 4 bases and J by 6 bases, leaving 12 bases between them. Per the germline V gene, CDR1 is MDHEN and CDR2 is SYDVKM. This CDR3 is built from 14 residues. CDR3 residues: CASSSPPGSGELFF. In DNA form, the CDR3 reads TGTGCCAGCAGTTCCCCCCCAGGGTCCGGGGAGCTGTTTTTT.

The CDR3 here is CASSAHRDRPYEQYF. The DNA of the CDR3 is TGTGCCAGCAGTGCACACCGGGACAGGCCATACGAGCAGTACTTC. The rearrangement joins TRBV27 to TRBJ2-7; 8 nucleotides agree with TRBD1. This CDR3 comprises 15 residues. Germline V CDR1 and CDR2: MNHEY, SMNVEV (reference sequence). V shed 5 bases and J 4 bases; nucleotides not matched to a gene: 10.

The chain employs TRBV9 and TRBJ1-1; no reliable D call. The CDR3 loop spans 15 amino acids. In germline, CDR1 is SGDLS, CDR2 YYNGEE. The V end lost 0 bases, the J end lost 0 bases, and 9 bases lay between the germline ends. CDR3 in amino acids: CASSVVPTLNTEAFF. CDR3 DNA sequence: TGTGCCAGCAGCGTAGTCCCGACACTGAACACTGAAGCTTTCTTT.

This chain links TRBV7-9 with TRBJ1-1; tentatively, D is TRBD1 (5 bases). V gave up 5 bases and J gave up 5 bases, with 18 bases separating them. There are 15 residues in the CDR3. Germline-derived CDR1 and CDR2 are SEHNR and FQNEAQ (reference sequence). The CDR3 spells CASSATARTRTEAFF. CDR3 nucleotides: TGTGCCAGCAGCGCGACAGCGAGGACTAGGACTGAAGCTTTCTTT.

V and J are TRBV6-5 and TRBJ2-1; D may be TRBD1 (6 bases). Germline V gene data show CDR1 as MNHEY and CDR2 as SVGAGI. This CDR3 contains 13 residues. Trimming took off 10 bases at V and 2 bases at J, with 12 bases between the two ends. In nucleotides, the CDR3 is TGTGCCACCGTGACAGGTGCCTACAATGAGCAGTTCTTC. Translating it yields CATVTGAYNEQFF.

In DNA form, the CDR3 reads TGTGCCTGGAGCCCCGGACAGGGAACTGAAGCTTTCTTT. Protein sequence: CAWSPGQGTEAFF. The gene calls are TRBV30 and TRBJ1-1; 8 bases map to TRBD1. Germline CDR1 and CDR2: GTSNPN and SVGIG (reference sequence). V shed 3 bases and J 5 bases; nucleotides not matched to a gene: 5. The CDR3 totals 13 residues.

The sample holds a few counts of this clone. In DNA form, the CDR3 reads TGTGCCTGGAGTGTTTTGTGGCAGGGGCATGGCTACACCTTC. It specifies CAWSVLWQGHGYTF. The chain combines TRBV30 with TRBJ1-2; D possibly corresponds to TRBD1 (6 bases). Germline V lookup: CDR1 GTSNPN, CDR2 SVGIG (reference sequence). The CDR3 contains 14 residues. Trimming took 0 bases from V and 6 from J, leaving 14 bases between them.

CDR3 coding DNA: TGCAGCGTTGAAGATCTTTGGCGGGGGGCTAGTAATGAGCAGTTCTTC. Its protein product is CSVEDLWRGASNEQFF. J is TRBJ2-1 and V is TRBV29-1, with TRBD2 matching 8 bases. This CDR3 is built from 16 residues. The germline V gene has CDR1 SQVTM and CDR2 ANQGSEA. V was clipped by 0 bases and J by 7 bases; unmatched bases: 11.

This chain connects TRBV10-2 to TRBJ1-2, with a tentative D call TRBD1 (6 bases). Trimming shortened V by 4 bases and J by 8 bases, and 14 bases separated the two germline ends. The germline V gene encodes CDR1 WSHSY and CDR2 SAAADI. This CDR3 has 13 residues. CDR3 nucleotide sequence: TGCGCCAGCAGTGTTCTCAGGGGCAACGGCTACACCTTC. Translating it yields CASSVLRGNGYTF.

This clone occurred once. The CDR3 spells CASSGGTYEQYF. In DNA, the CDR3 is TGTGCCAGCAGCGGCGGGACCTACGAGCAGTACTTC. The chain joins TRBV9 to TRBJ2-7; maybe TRBD2 (6 bases). Germline CDR1 SGDLS, CDR2 YYNGEE. The length of the CDR3 is 12 residues. V lost 3 bases and J 2 bases, leaving 6 bases between the germline ends.

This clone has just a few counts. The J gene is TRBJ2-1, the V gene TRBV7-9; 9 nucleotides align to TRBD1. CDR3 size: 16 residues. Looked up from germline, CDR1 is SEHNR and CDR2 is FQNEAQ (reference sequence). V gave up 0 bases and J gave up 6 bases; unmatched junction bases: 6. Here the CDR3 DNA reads TGTGCCAGCAGCTTAGCGTGGGACAGGGTCCGCAATGAGCAGTTCTTC. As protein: CASSLAWDRVRNEQFF.

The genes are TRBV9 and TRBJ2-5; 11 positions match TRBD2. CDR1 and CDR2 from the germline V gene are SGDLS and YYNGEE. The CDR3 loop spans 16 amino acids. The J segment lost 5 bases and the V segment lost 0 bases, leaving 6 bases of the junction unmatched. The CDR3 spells CASSVGSGGDRETQYF. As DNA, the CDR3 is TGTGCCAGCAGCGTAGGTAGCGGGGGGGACAGGGAGACCCAGTACTTC.

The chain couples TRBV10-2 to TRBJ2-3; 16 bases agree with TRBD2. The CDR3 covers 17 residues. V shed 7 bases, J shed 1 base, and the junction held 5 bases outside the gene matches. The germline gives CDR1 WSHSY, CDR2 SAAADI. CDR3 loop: CASTGLAGGPGTDTQYF. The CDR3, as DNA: TGCGCCAGCACGGGACTAGCGGGGGGGCCGGGCACAGATACGCAGTATTTT.